The rows below give T cell receptor beta chains drawn from one sample of a study of T cell responses to AZD1222 COVID-19 vaccine. Generated by immunoSEQ multiplex PCR, the TCRdb table keeps only in-frame clones and is missing some. The sample consists of 120,000 to 150,000 clones, over 75% of them appearing once. The source material was peripheral blood, sampled on day 0 of AZD1222 vaccination. These receptors all come from an adult in good health. The CDR3 runs from the conserved cysteine through the conserved F or W. The D gene is left open where the match is weak. Clone size is not always given. Where it is, it says once, few, many or a class for expanded clones.

abundance,j_gene,v_gene,d_gene,CDR3aa,CDR3nt
NA,TRBJ1-1,TRBV19,NA,CASSIGQGRDLNTEAFF,TGTGCCAGTAGTATAGGTCAGGGTAGGGATTTGAACACTGAAGCTTTCTTT
few,TRBJ1-1,TRBV30,NA,CACPGLGTIEAFF,TGTGCCTGTCCGGGACTGGGAACAATTGAAGCTTTCTTT
NA,TRBJ1-2,TRBV6-2/TRBV6-3,NA,CASSYSMSGTPHGYTF,TGTGCCAGCAGTTACTCGATGTCAGGAACCCCCCATGGCTACACCTTC
NA,TRBJ2-1,TRBV5-4,NA,CASSSGQREQFF,TGTGCCAGCAGTTCCGGGCAAAGAGAGCAGTTCTTC
NA,TRBJ1-1,TRBV5-4,NA,CASSWPWATEAFF,TGTGCCAGCAGCTGGCCCTGGGCCACTGAAGCTTTCTTT
NA,TRBJ2-2,TRBV4-2,TRBD2,CASSQREGTGELFF,TGTGCCAGCAGCCAACGGGAGGGGACCGGGGAGCTGTTTTTT
NA,TRBJ2-3,TRBV11-2,NA,CASSLGGVASDTQYF,TGTGCCAGCAGCTTAGGGGGGGTAGCGTCCGATACGCAGTATTTT
few,TRBJ2-7,TRBV27,NA,CASSLQGQEQYF,TGTGCCAGCAGTTTACAGGGTCAAGAGCAGTACTTC
NA,TRBJ1-2,TRBV5-1,NA,CASSFDPGWEGYTF,TGCGCCAGCAGCTTCGACCCGGGATGGGAAGGCTACACCTTC
NA,TRBJ2-1,TRBV19,NA,CASRSSGQPYNEQFF,TGTGCCAGTAGGTCTTCTGGGCAGCCCTACAATGAGCAGTTCTTC
NA,TRBJ2-1,TRBV30,TRBD2,CAWSVGLLAGGGPFF,TGTGCCTGGAGTGTAGGGCTACTAGCGGGGGGCGGCCCTTTCTTC
NA,TRBJ1-5,TRBV24-1,NA,CATGRRGAGPQHF,TGTGCCACCGGTAGAAGGGGCGCTGGGCCCCAGCATTTT
NA,TRBJ2-7,TRBV6-2/TRBV6-3,NA,CASSYSDQGSYEQYF,TGTGCCAGCAGTTACTCTGACCAGGGATCCTACGAGCAGTACTTC
NA,TRBJ2-5,TRBV5-1,TRBD1,CASSLQGAGQETQYF,TGCGCCAGCAGCTTACAGGGGGCGGGCCAAGAGACCCAGTACTTC
NA,TRBJ2-7,TRBV30,NA,CAWNSGLLLEQYF,TGTGCCTGGAACTCGGGACTTCTCCTCGAGCAGTACTTC
NA,TRBJ1-5,TRBV5-5,NA,CASSLARADQPQHF,TGTGCCAGCAGCTTGGCCAGGGCCGATCAGCCCCAGCATTTT
NA,TRBJ2-1,TRBV6-1,TRBD2,CASSEVPSGRAEQFF,TGTGCCAGCAGTGAAGTCCCTAGCGGGAGGGCTGAGCAGTTCTTC
NA,TRBJ1-2,TRBV10-1,TRBD1,CASSEIRDRGPKSTNYGYTF,TGCGCCAGCAGTGAGATACGGGACAGGGGGCCCAAATCGACAAACTATGGCTACACCTTC
NA,TRBJ2-4,TRBV11-2,NA,CASSLGTWNDKNIQYF,TGTGCCAGCAGCTTAGGGACATGGAACGACAAAAACATTCAGTACTTC
once,TRBJ2-5,TRBV7-7,TRBD1,CASSSGTGLETQYF,TGTGCTAGCAGCTCCGGGACAGGGCTAGAGACCCAGTACTTC
NA,TRBJ2-1,TRBV9,NA,CASSVHFVTSGSYNEQFF,TGTGCCAGCAGCGTTCATTTCGTAACCTCCGGTTCCTACAATGAGCAGTTCTTC
once,TRBJ2-1,TRBV5-4,NA,CASSLDRTVNEQFF,TGTGCCAGCAGCTTGGATAGGACGGTTAATGAGCAGTTCTTC
NA,TRBJ2-7,TRBV9,TRBD1,CASSARQGPSYEQYF,TGTGCCAGCAGCGCCCGACAGGGGCCTTCCTACGAGCAGTACTTC
NA,TRBJ2-2,TRBV5-4,NA,CASSLGGASTGELFF,TGTGCCAGCAGCTTGGGGGGGGCGAGCACCGGGGAGCTGTTTTTT
NA,TRBJ1-2,TRBV5-1,NA,CASSWESVIKPYGYTF,TGCGCCAGCAGCTGGGAGTCCGTCATTAAACCCTATGGCTACACCTTC
NA,TRBJ2-5,TRBV5-4,TRBD1,CASSTQQGFLLKETQYF,TGTGCCAGCAGCACACAACAGGGGTTCCTCCTTAAAGAGACCCAGTACTTC
NA,TRBJ1-4,TRBV19,NA,CASICNSSNEKLFF,TGTGCCAGTATATGTAACAGTTCTAATGAAAAACTGTTTTTT
NA,TRBJ1-1,TRBV7-2,NA,CASSPALGRNTEAFF,TGTGCCAGCAGCCCCGCGTTAGGGAGGAACACTGAAGCTTTCTTT
once,TRBJ1-1,TRBV15,NA,CATSRDRAGRMNTEAFF,TGTGCCACCAGCAGAGATAGGGCAGGAAGAATGAACACTGAAGCTTTCTTT
NA,TRBJ1-5,TRBV6-5,NA,CASSSRGHRNQPQHF,TGTGCCAGCAGTTCGCGGGGGCACCGCAATCAGCCCCAGCATTTT
NA,TRBJ1-4,TRBV5-1,NA,CASSSLGGTNEKLFF,TGCGCCAGCAGTTCCTTGGGAGGAACTAATGAAAAACTGTTTTTT
NA,TRBJ2-1,TRBV7-2,TRBD2,CASVGLAGLNEQFF,TGTGCCAGCGTTGGACTAGCGGGACTAAATGAGCAGTTCTTC
NA,TRBJ2-1,TRBV6-6,NA,CASSPTGFTYNEQFF,TGTGCCAGCAGCCCCACAGGGTTTACTTACAATGAGCAGTTCTTC
NA,TRBJ2-5,TRBV4-3,NA,CASSQEVALGQETQYF,TGCGCCAGCAGCCAAGAGGTCGCACTAGGGCAAGAGACCCAGTACTTC
NA,TRBJ2-3,TRBV7-3,TRBD2,CASSSGLAAGTDTQYF,TGTGCCAGCAGCTCTGGACTAGCGGCCGGCACAGATACGCAGTATTTT
NA,TRBJ2-3,TRBV24-1,NA,CATSDAGSPDTQYF,TGTGCCACCAGTGATGCAGGGTCCCCAGATACGCAGTATTTT
NA,TRBJ2-5,TRBV11-2,NA,CASRPPGEWGETQYF,TGTGCCAGCAGACCTCCCGGGGAATGGGGGGAGACCCAGTACTTC
NA,TRBJ1-3,TRBV7-2,TRBD1,CASSLRTGSGNTIYF,TGTGCCAGCAGCTTAAGGACAGGCTCTGGAAACACCATATATTTT
NA,TRBJ1-3,TRBV12-5,NA,CASGFPKLNTIYF,TGTGCTAGTGGTTTCCCGAAGTTAAACACCATATATTTT
NA,TRBJ2-7,TRBV5-5,NA,CASSPGPGEQYF,TGTGCCAGCAGCCCTGGGCCGGGAGAGCAGTACTTC
NA,TRBJ1-4,TRBV30,NA,CAWRGGEKLFF,TGTGCCTGGAGAGGCGGAGAAAAACTGTTTTTT
NA,TRBJ1-1,TRBV4-1,TRBD1,CASSQLSGGTEAFF,TGCGCCAGCAGCCAACTTTCAGGGGGCACTGAAGCTTTCTTT
NA,TRBJ1-2,TRBV6-5,TRBD1,CASGRGQGELGYTF,TGTGCCAGCGGAAGGGGACAGGGTGAATTAGGCTACACCTTC
NA,TRBJ2-1,TRBV20-1,TRBD2,CSASGGLAGVGFINEQFF,TGCAGTGCTAGTGGCGGACTAGCGGGGGTGGGGTTTATCAATGAGCAGTTCTTC
NA,TRBJ1-3,TRBV10-3,NA,CAISESAAGNTIYF,TGTGCCATCAGTGAGTCGGCAGCCGGAAACACCATATATTTT
NA,TRBJ1-6,TRBV19,NA,CASSTQGYNSPLHF,TGTGCCAGTAGTACGCAGGGCTATAATTCACCCCTCCACTTT